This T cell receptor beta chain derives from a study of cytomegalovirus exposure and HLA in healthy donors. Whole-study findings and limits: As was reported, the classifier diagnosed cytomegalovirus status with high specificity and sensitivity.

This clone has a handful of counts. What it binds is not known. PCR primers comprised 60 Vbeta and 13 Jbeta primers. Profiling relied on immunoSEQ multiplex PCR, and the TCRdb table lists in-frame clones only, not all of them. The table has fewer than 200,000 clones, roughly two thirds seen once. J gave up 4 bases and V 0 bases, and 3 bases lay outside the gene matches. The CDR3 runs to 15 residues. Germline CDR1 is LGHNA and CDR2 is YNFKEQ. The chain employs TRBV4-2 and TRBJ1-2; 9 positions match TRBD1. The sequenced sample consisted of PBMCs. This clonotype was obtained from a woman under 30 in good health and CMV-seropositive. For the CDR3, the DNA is TGTGCCAGCAGCCAAGAGACAGGGGGGTTCTATGGCTACACCTTC. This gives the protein CASSQETGGFYGYTF.